This TCR beta chain is from a study of post-analysis software for immune sequencing data. Notes on the study in general: Analysis by F measure revealed that same-batch samples clustered strongly together. Elevated frequency relative to controls characterized four to six TRBV segments in patients, TRBV5-6, TRBV5-1 and TRBV20-1 among them.

Tagging with unique molecular identifiers was a feature of the TCR beta cDNA libraries. TCRdb passed the PCR reads through MiXCR, listing each CDR3 protein once. The table includes about 680,000 distinct CDR3 sequences, approximately 59% detected once. About this clonotype itself: Its antigen is not identified.

This CDR3 has 13 amino acids. V was cut by 5 bases and J by 3 bases, with 10 bases left in between. Germline assignment: CDR1 SQVTM and CDR2 ANQGSEA. The receptor was isolated from a girl aged 2-15 years with multiple sclerosis. Sequenced sample: blood. The V gene is TRBV29-1, the J gene TRBJ2-2; a possible D gene is TRBD1 (5 bases). The CDR3, as DNA: TGCAGCGTTAGGGGTCCTGACACCGGGGAGCTGTTTTTT. Translation gives CSVRGPDTGELFF.